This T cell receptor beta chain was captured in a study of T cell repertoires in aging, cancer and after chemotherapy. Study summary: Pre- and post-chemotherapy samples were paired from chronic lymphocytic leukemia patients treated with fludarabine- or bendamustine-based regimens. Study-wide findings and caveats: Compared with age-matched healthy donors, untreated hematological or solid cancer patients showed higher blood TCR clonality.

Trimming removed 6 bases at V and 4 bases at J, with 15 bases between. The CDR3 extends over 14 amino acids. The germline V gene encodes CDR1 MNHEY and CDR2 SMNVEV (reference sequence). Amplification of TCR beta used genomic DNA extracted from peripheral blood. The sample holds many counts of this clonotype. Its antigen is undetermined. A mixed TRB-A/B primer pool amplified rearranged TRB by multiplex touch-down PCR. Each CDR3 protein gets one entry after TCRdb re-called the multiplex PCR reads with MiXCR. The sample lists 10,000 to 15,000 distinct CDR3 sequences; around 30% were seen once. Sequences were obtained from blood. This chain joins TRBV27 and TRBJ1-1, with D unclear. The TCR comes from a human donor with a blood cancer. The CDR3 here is CASSLGRLRTEAFF. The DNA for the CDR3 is TGTGCCAGCAGCTTGGGGAGGTTACGCACTGAAGCTTTCTTT.